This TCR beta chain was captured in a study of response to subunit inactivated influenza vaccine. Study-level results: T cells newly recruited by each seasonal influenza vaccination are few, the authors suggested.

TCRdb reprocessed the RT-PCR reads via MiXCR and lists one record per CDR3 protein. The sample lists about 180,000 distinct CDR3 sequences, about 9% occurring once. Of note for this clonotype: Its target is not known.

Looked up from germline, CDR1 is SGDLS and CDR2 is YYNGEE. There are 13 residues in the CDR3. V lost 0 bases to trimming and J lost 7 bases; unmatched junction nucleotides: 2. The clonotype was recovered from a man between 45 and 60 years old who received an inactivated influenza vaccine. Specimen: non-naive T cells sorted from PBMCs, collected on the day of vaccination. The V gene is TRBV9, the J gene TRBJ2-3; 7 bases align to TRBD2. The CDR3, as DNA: TGTGCCAGCAGCGTAGAAAGCGGGAATACGCAGTATTTT. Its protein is CASSVESGNTQYF.